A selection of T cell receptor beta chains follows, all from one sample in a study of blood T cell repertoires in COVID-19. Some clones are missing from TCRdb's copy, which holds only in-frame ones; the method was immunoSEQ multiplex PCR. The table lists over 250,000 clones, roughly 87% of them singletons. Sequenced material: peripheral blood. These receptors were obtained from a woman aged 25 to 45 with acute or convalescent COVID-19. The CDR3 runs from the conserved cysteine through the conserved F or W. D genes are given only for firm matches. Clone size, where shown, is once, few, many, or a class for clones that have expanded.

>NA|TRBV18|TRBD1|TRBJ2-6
CASSTGTASGANVLTF
TGTGCCAGCTCGACCGGGACAGCCTCTGGGGCCAACGTCCTGACTTTC
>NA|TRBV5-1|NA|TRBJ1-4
CASRTATNEKLFF
TGCGCCAGCAGGACAGCAACTAATGAAAAACTGTTTTTT
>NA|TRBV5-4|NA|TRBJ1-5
CASSLDGGYSNQPQHF
TGTGCCAGCAGCTTGGACGGGGGATATAGCAATCAGCCCCAGCATTTT
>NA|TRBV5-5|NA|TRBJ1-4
CASSPPGTNPEKLFF
TGTGCCAGCAGCCCTCCCGGGACAAACCCAGAAAAACTGTTTTTT
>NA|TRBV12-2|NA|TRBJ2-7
CASLMRGGYEQYF
TGTGCAAGTCTCATGAGAGGAGGCTACGAGCAGTACTTC
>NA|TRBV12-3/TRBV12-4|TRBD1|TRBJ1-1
CASCWGQGVEAFF
TGTGCCAGCTGCTGGGGACAGGGCGTTGAAGCTTTCTTT
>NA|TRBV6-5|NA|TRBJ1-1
CASRDIGPAEAFF
TGTGCCAGCAGGGACATTGGGCCCGCTGAAGCTTTCTTT
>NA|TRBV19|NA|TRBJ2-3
CASSIQTPGVGADTQYF
TGTGCCAGTAGTATCCAGACCCCGGGAGTGGGGGCAGATACGCAGTATTTT
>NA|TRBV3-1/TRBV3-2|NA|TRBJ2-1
CASSQDLRNEQFF
TGTGCCAGCAGCCAAGATTTACGGAATGAGCAGTTCTTC
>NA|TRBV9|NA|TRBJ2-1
CASSPRTWTGDEQFF
TGTGCCAGCAGCCCTAGGACTTGGACTGGGGATGAGCAGTTCTTC
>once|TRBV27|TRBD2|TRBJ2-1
CASSQMGLAGVNEQFF
TGTGCCAGCAGCCAAATGGGACTAGCGGGCGTCAATGAGCAGTTCTTC
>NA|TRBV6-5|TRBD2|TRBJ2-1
CASGGLGGSYNEQFF
TGTGCCAGCGGGGGACTAGGCGGGTCCTACAATGAGCAGTTCTTC
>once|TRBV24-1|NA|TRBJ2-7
CATSDFTGLGYEQYF
TGTGCCACCAGTGATTTCACAGGTTTAGGCTACGAGCAGTACTTC
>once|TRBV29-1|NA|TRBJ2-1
CSVEDFGGGGERSSYNEQFF
TGCAGCGTTGAAGATTTTGGAGGAGGGGGGGAAAGGAGCTCCTACAATGAGCAGTTCTTC
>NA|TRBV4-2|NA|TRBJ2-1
CASSQQGTYNEQFF
TGTGCCAGCAGCCAACAGGGGACCTACAATGAGCAGTTCTTC
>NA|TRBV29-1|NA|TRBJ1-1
CSVDKGWEAFF
TGCAGCGTGGACAAGGGGTGGGAAGCTTTCTTT
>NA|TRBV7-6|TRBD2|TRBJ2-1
CASSLGTSGTLNEQFF
TGTGCCAGCAGCTTAGGGACTAGCGGGACTCTGAATGAGCAGTTCTTC
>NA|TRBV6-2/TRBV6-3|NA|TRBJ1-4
CASSYLLGATNEKLFF
TGTGCCAGCAGTTACCTGCTAGGGGCAACTAATGAAAAACTGTTTTTT
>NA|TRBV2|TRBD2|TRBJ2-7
CASSNLAGGPNEQYF
TGTGCCAGCTCCAACCTAGCGGGAGGGCCTAACGAGCAGTACTTC
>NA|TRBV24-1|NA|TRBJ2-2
CATRESGSTGELFF
TGTGCCACCAGGGAGAGCGGGTCCACCGGGGAGCTGTTTTTT
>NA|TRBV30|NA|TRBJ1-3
CAWTQGLSGNTIYF
TGTGCCTGGACCCAGGGGCTCTCTGGAAACACCATATATTTT
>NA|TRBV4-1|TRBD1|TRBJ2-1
CASSRTGVTGNFDNEQFF
TGCGCCAGCAGCCGAACTGGGGTGACAGGGAATTTCGACAATGAGCAGTTCTTC
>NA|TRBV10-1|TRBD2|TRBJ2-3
CASTGTSGRATDTQYF
TGCGCCAGCACCGGGACTAGCGGGAGGGCCACAGATACGCAGTATTTT
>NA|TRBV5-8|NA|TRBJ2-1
CASSLGSSYNEQFF
TGTGCCAGCAGCTTGGGCAGCTCCTACAATGAGCAGTTCTTC
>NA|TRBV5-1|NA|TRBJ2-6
CASSLDRGANVLTF
TGCGCCAGCAGCTTGGACAGGGGGGCCAACGTCCTGACTTTC
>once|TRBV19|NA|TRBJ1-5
CASSKDSNNQPQHF
TGTGCCAGTAGCAAAGACAGTAACAATCAGCCCCAGCATTTT
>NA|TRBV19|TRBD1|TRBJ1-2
CASRGRDRGYEGYTF
TGTGCCAGTAGGGGCCGGGACAGGGGATATGAAGGCTACACCTTC
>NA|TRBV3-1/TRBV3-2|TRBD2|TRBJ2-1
CASSQDPVWTSGSHEQFF
TGTGCCAGCAGCCAAGATCCGGTATGGACTAGCGGGAGCCATGAGCAGTTCTTC
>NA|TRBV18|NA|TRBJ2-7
CASSPRTTNYEQYF
TGTGCCAGCTCACCCCGGACTACCAACTACGAGCAGTACTTC
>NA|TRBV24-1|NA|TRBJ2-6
CATGEQGGANVLTF
TGTGCCACCGGAGAACAGGGCGGGGCCAACGTCCTGACTTTC
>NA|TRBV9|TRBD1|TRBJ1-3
CASSQTGYGNTIYF
TGTGCCAGCAGCCAGACAGGGTATGGAAACACCATATATTTT
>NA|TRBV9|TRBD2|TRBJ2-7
CASSVQAGGPDYEQYF
TGTGCCAGCAGCGTACAAGCGGGAGGACCCGACTACGAGCAGTACTTC
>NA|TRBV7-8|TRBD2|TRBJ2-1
CASSVTGTSNDEQFF
TGTGCCAGCAGCGTCACCGGGACTAGCAACGATGAGCAGTTCTTC
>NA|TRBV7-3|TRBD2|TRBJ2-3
CASSLTVFRAGGTDTQYF
TGTGCCAGCAGCTTAACAGTTTTCCGAGCGGGAGGCACAGATACGCAGTATTTT
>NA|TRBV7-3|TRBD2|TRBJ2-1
CASSLGTSGYNEQFF
TGTGCCAGCAGCTTAGGGACTAGCGGCTACAATGAGCAGTTCTTC
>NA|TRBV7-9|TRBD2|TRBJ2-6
CASSPSGSRQSVLTF
TGTGCCAGCAGCCCAAGCGGGAGCCGCCAGAGCGTCCTGACTTTC
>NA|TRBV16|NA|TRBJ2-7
CASSRTVIYEQYF
TGTGCCAGCAGCCGGACAGTAATCTACGAGCAGTACTTC
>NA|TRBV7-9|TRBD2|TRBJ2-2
CASSLVPGLAGGISGELFF
TGTGCCAGCAGCTTAGTACCGGGACTAGCGGGAGGTATCTCCGGGGAGCTGTTTTTT
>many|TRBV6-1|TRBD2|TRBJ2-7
CASSETTSGSYEQYF
TGTGCCAGCAGTGAAACGACTAGCGGGAGCTACGAGCAGTACTTC
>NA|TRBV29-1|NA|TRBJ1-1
CSASGWMNTEAFF
TGCAGCGCGTCGGGGTGGATGAACACTGAAGCTTTCTTT